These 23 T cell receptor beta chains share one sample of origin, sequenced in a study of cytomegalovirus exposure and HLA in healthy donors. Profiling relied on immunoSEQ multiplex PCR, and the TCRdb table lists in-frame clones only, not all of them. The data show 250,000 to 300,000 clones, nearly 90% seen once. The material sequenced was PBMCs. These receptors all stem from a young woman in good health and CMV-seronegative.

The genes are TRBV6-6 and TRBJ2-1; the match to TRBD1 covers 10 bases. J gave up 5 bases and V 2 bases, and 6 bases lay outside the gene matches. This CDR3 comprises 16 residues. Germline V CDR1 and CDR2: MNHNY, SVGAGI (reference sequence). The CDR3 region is CASSYPRTGGDNEQFF. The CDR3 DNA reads TGTGCCAGCAGTTACCCCCGGACAGGGGGGGACAATGAGCAGTTCTTC.

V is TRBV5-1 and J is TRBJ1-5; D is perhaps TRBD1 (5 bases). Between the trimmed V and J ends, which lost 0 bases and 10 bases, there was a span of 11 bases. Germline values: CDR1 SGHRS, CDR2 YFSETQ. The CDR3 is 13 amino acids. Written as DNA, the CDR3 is TGCGCCAGCAGCTTGGAAGGGGTCGACCCCCAGCATTTT. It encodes CASSLEGVDPQHF.

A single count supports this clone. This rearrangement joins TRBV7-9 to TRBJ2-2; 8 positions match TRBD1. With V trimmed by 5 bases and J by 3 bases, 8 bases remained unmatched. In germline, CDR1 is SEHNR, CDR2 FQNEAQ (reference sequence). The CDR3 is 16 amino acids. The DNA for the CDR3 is TGTGCCAGCAGCCCCCGACAGGGGTTGGACACCGGGGAGCTGTTTTTT. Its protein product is CASSPRQGLDTGELFF.

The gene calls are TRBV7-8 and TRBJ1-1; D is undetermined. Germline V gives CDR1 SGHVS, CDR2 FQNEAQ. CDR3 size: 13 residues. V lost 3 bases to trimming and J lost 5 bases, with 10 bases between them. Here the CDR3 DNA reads TGTGCCAGCAGCTTCACGGGGAGGACTGAAGCTTTCTTT. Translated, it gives CASSFTGRTEAFF.

The CDR3 spells CASRRRETQYF. The CDR3 nucleotides are TGTGCCAGCAGACGCCGGGAGACCCAGTACTTC. The V and J genes are TRBV6-5 and TRBJ2-5; D gene uncertain. V lost 6 bases, J lost 5 bases, and 7 bases lay in between. The CDR3 totals 11 residues. CDR1 MNHEY and CDR2 SVGAGI come from the germline V gene.

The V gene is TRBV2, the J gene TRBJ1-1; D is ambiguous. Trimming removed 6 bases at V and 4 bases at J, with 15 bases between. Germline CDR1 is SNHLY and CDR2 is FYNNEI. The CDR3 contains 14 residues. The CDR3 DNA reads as TGTGCCAGCAGGATAGAACCCCCGAGCACTGAAGCTTTCTTT. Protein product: CASRIEPPSTEAFF.

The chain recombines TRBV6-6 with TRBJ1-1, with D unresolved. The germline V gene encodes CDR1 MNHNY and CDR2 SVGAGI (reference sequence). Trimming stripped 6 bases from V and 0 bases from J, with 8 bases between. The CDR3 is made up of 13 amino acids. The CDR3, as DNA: TGTGCCAGCAGCCCCTTCTTGAACACTGAAGCTTTCTTT. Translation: CASSPFLNTEAFF.

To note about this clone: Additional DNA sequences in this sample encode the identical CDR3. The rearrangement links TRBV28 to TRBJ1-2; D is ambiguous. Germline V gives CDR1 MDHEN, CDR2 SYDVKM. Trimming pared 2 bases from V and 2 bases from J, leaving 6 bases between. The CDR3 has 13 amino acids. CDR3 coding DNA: TGTGCCAGCAGTTTAACACAGAACTATGGCTACACCTTC. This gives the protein CASSLTQNYGYTF.

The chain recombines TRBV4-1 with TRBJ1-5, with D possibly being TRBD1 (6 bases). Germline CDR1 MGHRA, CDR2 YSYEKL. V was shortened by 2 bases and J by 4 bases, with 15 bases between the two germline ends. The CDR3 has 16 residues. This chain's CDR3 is CASSQTRDTGNQPQHF. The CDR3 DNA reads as TGCGCCAGCAGCCAAACTCGGGACACCGGAAATCAGCCCCAGCATTTT.

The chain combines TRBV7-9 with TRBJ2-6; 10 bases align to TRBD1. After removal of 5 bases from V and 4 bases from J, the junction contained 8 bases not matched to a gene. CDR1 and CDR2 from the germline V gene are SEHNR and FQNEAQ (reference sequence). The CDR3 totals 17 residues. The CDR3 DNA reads TGTGCCAGCAGCGACCCCGGGACAGGGGAGGGGGCCAACGTCCTGACTTTC. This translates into CASSDPGTGEGANVLTF.

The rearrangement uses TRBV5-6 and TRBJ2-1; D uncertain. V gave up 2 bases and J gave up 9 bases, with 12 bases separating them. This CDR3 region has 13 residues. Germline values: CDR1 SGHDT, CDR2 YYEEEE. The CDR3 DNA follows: TGTGCCAGCAGCTTCATTTTCATAGCTGAGCAGTTCTTC. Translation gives CASSFIFIAEQFF.

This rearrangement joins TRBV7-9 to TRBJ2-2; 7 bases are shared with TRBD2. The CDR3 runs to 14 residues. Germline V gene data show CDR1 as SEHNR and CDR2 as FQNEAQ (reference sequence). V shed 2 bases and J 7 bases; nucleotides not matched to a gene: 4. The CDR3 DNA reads TGTGCCAGCAGCTTACATGGACTAGGCGGGGAGCTGTTTTTT. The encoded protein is CASSLHGLGGELFF. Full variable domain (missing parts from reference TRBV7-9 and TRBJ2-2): DTGVSQNPRHKITKRGQNVTFRCDPISEHNRLYWYRQTLGQGPEFLTYFQNEAQLEKSRLLSDRFSAERPKGSFSTLEIQRTEQGDSAMYLCASSLHGLGGELFFGEGSRLTVL.

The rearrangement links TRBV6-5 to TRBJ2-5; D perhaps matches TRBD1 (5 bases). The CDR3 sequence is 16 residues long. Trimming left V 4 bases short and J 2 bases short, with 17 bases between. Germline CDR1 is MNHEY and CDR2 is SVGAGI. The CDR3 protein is CASSSGSWGLQETQYF. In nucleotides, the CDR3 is TGTGCCAGCAGTTCCGGCAGTTGGGGCTTACAAGAGACCCAGTACTTC.

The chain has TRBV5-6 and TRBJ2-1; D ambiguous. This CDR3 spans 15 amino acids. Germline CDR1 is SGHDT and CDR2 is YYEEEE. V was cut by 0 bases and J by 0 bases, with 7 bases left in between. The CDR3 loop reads CASSLGASSYNEQFF. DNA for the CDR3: TGTGCCAGCAGCTTGGGGGCGAGCTCCTACAATGAGCAGTTCTTC.

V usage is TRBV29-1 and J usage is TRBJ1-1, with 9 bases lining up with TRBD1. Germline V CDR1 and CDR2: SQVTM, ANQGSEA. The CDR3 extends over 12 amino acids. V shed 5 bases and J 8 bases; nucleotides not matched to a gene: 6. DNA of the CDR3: TGCAGCGTTCCTGGACAGGGGTTAGAAGCTTTCTTT. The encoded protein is CSVPGQGLEAFF.

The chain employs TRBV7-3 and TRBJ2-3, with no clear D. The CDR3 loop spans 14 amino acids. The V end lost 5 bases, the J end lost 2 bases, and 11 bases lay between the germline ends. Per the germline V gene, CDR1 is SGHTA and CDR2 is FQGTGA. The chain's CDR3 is CASSRGQTTDTQYF. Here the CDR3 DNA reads TGTGCCAGCAGCCGTGGGCAGACCACAGATACGCAGTATTTT.

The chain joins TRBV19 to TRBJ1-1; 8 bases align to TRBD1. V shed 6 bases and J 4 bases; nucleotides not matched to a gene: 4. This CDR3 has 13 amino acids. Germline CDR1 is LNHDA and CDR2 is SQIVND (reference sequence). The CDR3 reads CASRTTGGTEAFF. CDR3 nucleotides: TGTGCCAGTAGAACCACAGGGGGCACTGAAGCTTTCTTT.

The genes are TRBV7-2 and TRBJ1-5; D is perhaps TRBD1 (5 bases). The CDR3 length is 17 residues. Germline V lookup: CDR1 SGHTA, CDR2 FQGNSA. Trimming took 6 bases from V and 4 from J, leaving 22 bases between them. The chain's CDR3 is CASSLALTGRANQPQHF. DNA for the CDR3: TGTGCCAGCAGTCTCGCCTTGACGGGCAGGGCTAATCAGCCCCAGCATTTT.

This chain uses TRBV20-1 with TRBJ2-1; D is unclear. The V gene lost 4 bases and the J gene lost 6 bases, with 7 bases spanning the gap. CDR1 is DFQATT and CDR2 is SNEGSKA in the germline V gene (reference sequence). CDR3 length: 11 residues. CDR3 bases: TGCAGTGCTAATCTTAGCAATGAGCAGTTCTTC. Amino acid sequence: CSANLSNEQFF.

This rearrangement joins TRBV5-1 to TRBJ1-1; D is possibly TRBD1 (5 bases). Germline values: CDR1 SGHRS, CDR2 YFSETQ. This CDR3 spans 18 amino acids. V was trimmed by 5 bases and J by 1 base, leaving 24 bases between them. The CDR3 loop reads CASSQAGGVFRTNTEAFF. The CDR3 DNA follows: TGCGCCAGCAGTCAGGCAGGAGGGGTGTTTAGAACGAACACTGAAGCTTTCTTT.

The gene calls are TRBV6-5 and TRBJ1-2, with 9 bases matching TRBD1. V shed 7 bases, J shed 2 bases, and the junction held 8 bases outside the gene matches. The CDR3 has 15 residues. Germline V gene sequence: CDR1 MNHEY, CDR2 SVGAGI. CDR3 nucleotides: TGTGCCAGCACCGTTATCGGGACAGGGAACTATGGCTACACCTTC. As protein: CASTVIGTGNYGYTF.

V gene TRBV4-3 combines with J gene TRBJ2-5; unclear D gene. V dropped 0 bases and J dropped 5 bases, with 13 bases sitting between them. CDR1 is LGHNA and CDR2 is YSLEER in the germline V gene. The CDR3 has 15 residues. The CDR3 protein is CASSQDPTSGETQYF. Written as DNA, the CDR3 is TGCGCCAGCAGCCAAGATCCTACCTCCGGGGAGACCCAGTACTTC.

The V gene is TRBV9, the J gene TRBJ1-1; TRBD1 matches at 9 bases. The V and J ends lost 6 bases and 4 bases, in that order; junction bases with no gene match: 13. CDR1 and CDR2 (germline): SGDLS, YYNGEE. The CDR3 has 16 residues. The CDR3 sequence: CASTVFDRGLSTEAFF. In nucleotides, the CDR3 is TGTGCCAGCACCGTCTTCGACAGGGGGTTGAGCACTGAAGCTTTCTTT.